A single sample gave rise to the 26 T cell receptor beta chains below, sequenced in a study of blood T cell repertoires in COVID-19 (TCRdb year 2020). The library was built by means of the immunoSEQ multiplex PCR assay. TCRdb mirrors the immuneACCESS table, restricted to in-frame sequences. Some clones are absent from its copies; in checked studies, under half trace to an unresolved V gene, and the reason for the others is unknown. In this sample the table shows approximately 210,000 clones, around 88% of which occur a single time. The ten top clones hold 1.5% of the sample. Material for sequencing was peripheral blood. Receptor source: a man younger than 35 with active or convalescent COVID-19.

This clone is a singleton in its sample. The chain carries TRBV15 and TRBJ2-1; the D gene is possibly TRBD2 (5 bases). V lost 8 bases and J lost 4, with 15 bases in between. The germline V gene encodes CDR1 LNHNV and CDR2 YYDKDF (reference sequence). The CDR3 sequence is 14 residues long. The CDR3 bases are TGTGCCACCCAACCGGACTCCACATACAATGAGCAGTTCTTC. Protein product: CATQPDSTYNEQFF.

The gene calls are TRBV18 and TRBJ1-1; no clear D. The CDR3 is 14 amino acids. V dropped 2 bases and J dropped 1 base, with 8 bases sitting between them. Germline assignment: CDR1 KGHSH and CDR2 LQKENI. The chain's CDR3 is CASSPSGKNTEAFF. The CDR3 DNA sequence: TGTGCCAGCTCACCATCAGGAAAGAACACTGAAGCTTTCTTT.

V usage is TRBV4-1 and J usage is TRBJ1-1; D remains unclear. There are 13 residues in the CDR3. Germline V lookup: CDR1 MGHRA, CDR2 YSYEKL. V lost 4 bases to trimming and J lost 6 bases, with 12 bases between them. The CDR3 coding sequence is TGCGCCAGCAGCCTACGTTTAGATGCTGAAGCTTTCTTT. As protein: CASSLRLDAEAFF.

The chain has TRBV11-2 and TRBJ2-3; D ambiguous. This CDR3 comprises 11 residues. V lost 2 bases to trimming and J lost 14 bases, with 11 bases between them. The germline V gene encodes CDR1 SGHAT and CDR2 FQNNGV. The CDR3 sequence is CASSLIRFLYF. CDR3 nucleotide sequence: TGTGCCAGCAGCTTAATCCGGTTCCTGTATTTT.

This clone appeared a single time. V is TRBV11-2 and J is TRBJ2-5; 10 positions match TRBD1. Trimming took 4 bases from V and 5 from J; bases not matched to a gene: 10. The CDR3 length is 16 residues. The germline gives CDR1 SGHAT, CDR2 FQNNGV. CDR3 DNA sequence: TGTGCCAGCAGCTCTAGGGACAGGGGTGGTTGGGAGACCCAGTACTTC. It translates to CASSSRDRGGWETQYF. The variable domain in full, completed from reference TRBV11-2 and TRBJ2-5, reads EAGVAQSPRYKIIEKRQSVAFWCNPISGHATLYWYQQILGQGPKLLIQFQNNGVVDDSQLPKDRFSAERLKGVDSTLKIQPAKLEDSAVYLCASSSRDRGGWETQYFGPGTRLLVL.

The chain combines TRBV5-4 with TRBJ2-1; the match to TRBD2 covers 14 bases. The length of the CDR3 is 15 residues. The trim removed 4 bases at V and 8 bases at J, leaving 5 bases unmatched. Germline V lookup: CDR1 SGHNT, CDR2 YYREEE (reference sequence). The CDR3 DNA is TGTGCCAGCAGCCCAGGGACTAGCGGGAGTTATGAGCAGTTCTTC. Its protein product is CASSPGTSGSYEQFF. The complete variable domain, with remaining parts taken from reference TRBV5-4 and TRBJ2-1, reads ETGVTQSPTHLIKTRGQQVTLRCSSQSGHNTVSWYQQALGQGPQFIFQYYREEENGRGNFPPRFSGLQFPNYSSELNVNALELDDSALYLCASSPGTSGSYEQFFGPGTRLTVL.

The chain combines TRBV18 with TRBJ2-2; 11 bases are shared with TRBD2. The V segment lost 0 bases and the J segment 6 bases; nucleotides outside the gene matches: 9. The CDR3 length is 18 residues. Germline CDR1 is KGHSH and CDR2 is LQKENI. CDR3 amino acids: CASSPPGLAVRDAGELFF. The DNA of the CDR3 is TGTGCCAGCTCACCACCGGGACTAGCGGTCCGTGATGCCGGGGAGCTGTTTTTT.

In this sample, this clone turned up a few times. The gene calls are TRBV7-9 and TRBJ2-6; D possibly corresponds to TRBD2 (6 bases). CDR1 and CDR2 (germline): SEHNR, FQNEAQ (reference sequence). The CDR3 has 17 amino acids. V was cut by 0 bases and J by 4 bases, with 13 bases left in between. The DNA of the CDR3 is TGTGCCAGCAGCTTAGCGCTGAGCGGAGGGGGGGCCAACGTCCTGACTTTC. Encoded protein: CASSLALSGGGANVLTF. The whole variable domain, filled in from reference TRBV7-9 and TRBJ2-6, reads DTGVSQNPRHKITKRGQNVTFRCDPISEHNRLYWYRQTLGQGPEFLTYFQNEAQLEKSRLLSDRFSAERPKGSFSTLEIQRTEQGDSAMYLCASSLALSGGGANVLTFGAGSRLTVL.

This chain links TRBV7-2 with TRBJ2-3, with a possible D match to TRBD1 (5 bases). CDR3 size: 14 residues. CDR1 is SGHTA and CDR2 is FQGNSA in the germline V gene. Trimming took off 5 bases at V and 4 bases at J, with 13 bases between the two ends. CDR3 coding DNA: TGTGCCAGCAGCCCCCAAGGGGTTGCAGATACGCAGTATTTT. This encodes CASSPQGVADTQYF.

The CDR3 region is CASGGFRGRNTEAFF. The CDR3 DNA reads TGTGCCAGCGGGGGGTTCAGGGGGCGTAACACTGAAGCTTTCTTT. The rearrangement links TRBV28 to TRBJ1-1; 8 bases fit TRBD1. Trimming took 8 bases from V and 2 from J; bases not matched to a gene: 10. Per the germline V gene, CDR1 is MDHEN and CDR2 is SYDVKM. The CDR3 runs 15 residues. The full variable domain, in which reference TRBV28 and TRBJ1-1 provide the parts outside the CDR3, is DVKVTQSSRYLVKRTGEKVFLECVQDMDHENMFWYRQDPGLGLRLIYFSYDVKMKEKGDIPEGYSVSREKKERFSLILESASTNQTSMYLCASGGFRGRNTEAFFGQGTRLTVV.

V gene TRBV9 combines with J gene TRBJ2-7, with 9 bases matching TRBD2. Germline V gene lookup returns CDR1 SGDLS and CDR2 YYNGEE. V lost 4 bases, J lost 3 bases, and 5 bases stayed unmatched. The CDR3 runs 14 residues. CDR3 DNA: TGTGCCAGCAGCCCCGGGACTAGCTTCTACGAGCAGTACTTC. The encoded protein is CASSPGTSFYEQYF.

This chain connects TRBV15 to TRBJ1-6; D is ambiguous. The length of the CDR3 is 14 residues. Germline V lookup: CDR1 LNHNV, CDR2 YYDKDF (reference sequence). V lost 0 bases and J lost 5, with 5 bases in between. CDR3 DNA: TGTGCCACCAGCAGAGACCGGGATAATTCACCCCTCCACTTT. Its translation is CATSRDRDNSPLHF. The variable domain in full, completed from reference TRBV15 and TRBJ1-6, reads DAMVIQNPRYQVTQFGKPVTLSCSQTLNHNVMYWYQQKSSQAPKLLFHYYDKDFNNEADTPDNFQSRRPNTSFCFLDIRSPGLGDTAMYLCATSRDRDNSPLHFGNGTRLTVT.

This clone showed up just once. The chain is built from TRBV29-1 and TRBJ2-7; D call uncertain. The germline gives CDR1 SQVTM, CDR2 ANQGSEA. CDR3 length equals 13 residues. V dropped 5 bases and J dropped 2 bases, with 13 bases sitting between them. The CDR3 region has the DNA TGCAGCGTTCTTTCCGGGTTGACCTACGAGCAGTACTTC. This codes for CSVLSGLTYEQYF.

V and J are TRBV5-1 and TRBJ1-1; possible D gene TRBD1, 5 bases. Per the germline V gene, CDR1 is SGHRS and CDR2 is YFSETQ. This CDR3 is built from 15 residues. V lost 0 bases and J 4 bases, leaving 13 bases between the germline ends. The CDR3 DNA sequence: TGCGCCAGCAGCTTGGCTTGGGGGGAGGGCACTGAAGCTTTCTTT. It codes for CASSLAWGEGTEAFF. The whole variable domain, remainder taken from reference TRBV5-1 and TRBJ1-1, is KAGVTQTPRYLIKTRGQQVTLSCSPISGHRSVSWYQQTPGQGLQFLFEYFSETQRNKGNFPGRFSGRQFSNSRSEMNVSTLELGDSALYLCASSLAWGEGTEAFFGQGTRLTVV.

V and J are TRBV7-9 and TRBJ2-3, with 7 bases that match TRBD1. J gave up 3 bases and V 5 bases, and 14 bases lay outside the gene matches. The V gene's germline CDR1 is SEHNR and CDR2 FQNEAQ (reference sequence). CDR3 length: 17 amino acids. The CDR3 DNA is TGTGCCAGCAGCGCCATCCCGCCAGGACAGGTTACAGATACGCAGTATTTT. This translates into CASSAIPPGQVTDTQYF.

This rearrangement joins TRBV19 to TRBJ1-1; a weak D match, TRBD1 (5 bases). Germline values: CDR1 LNHDA, CDR2 SQIVND (reference sequence). Trimming removed 8 bases from V and 4 bases from J, with 14 bases in between. CDR3 length equals 13 residues. The chain's CDR3 is CASHQGIGTEAFF. The CDR3 region has the DNA TGTGCCAGTCATCAGGGAATTGGCACTGAAGCTTTCTTT.

The V and J genes are TRBV7-8 and TRBJ2-1; possible D gene TRBD2, 6 bases. Germline loops: CDR1 SGHVS, CDR2 FQNEAQ. The V end was cut by 4 bases, the J end by 5 bases, with 15 bases between. CDR3 length equals 15 residues. The CDR3 sequence: CASSSTRGLNNEQFF. As DNA, the CDR3 is TGTGCCAGCAGCTCAACGCGGGGACTCAACAATGAGCAGTTCTTC.

The genes are TRBV7-2 and TRBJ2-7, with TRBD1 as a possible D gene (6 bases). This CDR3 is built from 17 residues. Trimming pared 1 base from V and 4 bases from J, leaving 20 bases between. Germline V gives CDR1 SGHTA, CDR2 FQGNSA. This CDR3 is CASSLEGSTGFAYEQYF. DNA for the CDR3: TGTGCCAGCAGCTTAGAGGGGAGTACAGGGTTTGCGTACGAGCAGTACTTC.

This clone was seen a few times. The rearrangement joins TRBV15 to TRBJ2-2; perhaps TRBD2 as D (5 bases). The CDR3 extends over 14 amino acids. V gave up 3 bases and J gave up 3 bases, with 8 bases separating them. CDR1 and CDR2 from the germline V gene are LNHNV and YYDKDF (reference sequence). This CDR3 reads CATSREADTGELFF. For the CDR3, the DNA is TGTGCCACCAGCAGGGAGGCGGACACCGGGGAGCTGTTTTTT.

This CDR3 reads CASSLMQGGGNEQFF. The DNA for the CDR3 is TGTGCCAGCAGCTTAATGCAGGGGGGTGGCAATGAGCAGTTCTTC. The chain has TRBV7-6 and TRBJ2-1, with D possibly being TRBD1 (7 bases). V was trimmed by 2 bases and J by 6 bases, leaving 14 bases between them. The CDR3 is 15 residues long. Germline V gene lookup returns CDR1 SGHVS and CDR2 FNYEAQ.

This chain uses TRBV5-5 with TRBJ2-5; TRBD2 agrees at 7 bases. CDR1 and CDR2 from the germline V gene are SGHKS and YYEKEE (reference sequence). Trimming removed 5 bases from V and 1 base from J; junction bases left unmatched: 11. This CDR3 is built from 16 residues. The CDR3 protein is CASRMVGGGTQETQYF. In DNA, the CDR3 is TGTGCCAGCAGGATGGTGGGGGGGGGAACCCAAGAGACCCAGTACTTC.

The chain has TRBV9 and TRBJ1-3; 9 bases agree with TRBD1. Trimming removed 2 bases from V and 3 bases from J; junction bases left unmatched: 12. Germline CDR1 reads SGDLS; CDR2 reads YYNGEE. The CDR3 totals 18 residues. The CDR3 reads CASSVDPVGQGYGNTIYF. The CDR3 DNA reads as TGTGCCAGCAGCGTGGACCCGGTGGGACAGGGTTATGGAAACACCATATATTTT.

V usage is TRBV7-2 and J usage is TRBJ1-5; weak D call: TRBD1 (5 bases). V was shortened by 1 base and J by 5 bases, with 15 bases between the two germline ends. Germline-derived CDR1 and CDR2 are SGHTA and FQGNSA. The length of the CDR3 is 16 residues. The CDR3 nucleotides are TGTGCCAGCAGCTTAGACGACAGTCAAATCGATCAGCCCCAGCATTTT. Protein sequence: CASSLDDSQIDQPQHF.

This clone was recorded at least ten times. The CDR3 bases are TGTGCCAGCAGTCGAGGACAGAGCAATCAGCCCCAGCATTTT. This sequence encodes CASSRGQSNQPQHF. This sequence joins TRBV3-1 (or the pseudogene TRBV3-2) and TRBJ1-5, with D tentatively TRBD1 (6 bases). CDR3 size: 14 residues. CDR1 LGHDT and CDR2 YNNKEL come from the germline V gene (reference sequence). Trimming took 6 bases from V and 1 from J, leaving 10 bases between them.

The chain is built from TRBV29-1 and TRBJ2-5, with D uncertain. Germline CDR1 and CDR2: SQVTM and ANQGSEA. The CDR3 spans 12 residues. The V end was cut by 4 bases, the J end by 1 base, with 7 bases between. CDR3 amino acids: CSVVTSQETQYF. CDR3 sequence (DNA): TGCAGCGTTGTTACTTCCCAAGAGACCCAGTACTTC.

V and J are TRBV15 and TRBJ1-1; possible D gene TRBD1, 5 bases. The V gene lost 0 bases and the J gene lost 5 bases, with 13 bases spanning the gap. Germline lookup yields CDR1 LNHNV and CDR2 YYDKDF (reference sequence). The CDR3 totals 15 residues. The CDR3 reads CATSRDLKGYTEAFF. The DNA for the CDR3 is TGTGCCACCAGCAGAGATTTGAAGGGGTATACTGAAGCTTTCTTT.